The entry below describes one TCR beta chain. The antigen is not known. A multiplex PCR was run with 60 Vbeta primers and 13 Jbeta primers. The data were produced by immunoSEQ multiplex PCR, yet TCRdb's version contains in-frame clones alone and is incomplete. The profile shows under 150,000 clones, about 80% of them singletons. Germline loops: CDR1 MDHEN, CDR2 SYDVKM. The CDR3 is 15 amino acids. The V and J ends lost 2 bases and 5 bases respectively, with 15 bases between them. The data stem from a study of cytomegalovirus exposure and HLA in healthy donors. General study results and limits: One variant, a missense change in DCLRE1C, was linked in a later analysis to TCR beta V- and J-gene trimming. In an earlier analysis, most TCR beta V segments were productive about 90% or about 30% of the time.

Sequencing was carried out using PBMCs. This TCR was recovered from a woman aged 40 to 50 in good health and CMV-seronegative. This chain links TRBV28 with TRBJ1-2; D unresolved. CDR3 bases: TGTGCCAGCAGTTTACGAGGCACCCCATATTATGGCTACACCTTC. Its translation is CASSLRGTPYYGYTF.